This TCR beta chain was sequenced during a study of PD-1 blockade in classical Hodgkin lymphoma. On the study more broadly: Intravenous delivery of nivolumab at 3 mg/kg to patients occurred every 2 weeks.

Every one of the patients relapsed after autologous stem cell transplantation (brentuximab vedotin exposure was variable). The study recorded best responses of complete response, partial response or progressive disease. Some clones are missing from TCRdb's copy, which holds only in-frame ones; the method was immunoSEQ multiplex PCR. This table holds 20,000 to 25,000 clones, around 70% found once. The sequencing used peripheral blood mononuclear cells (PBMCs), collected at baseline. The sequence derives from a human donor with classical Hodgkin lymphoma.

Here the CDR3 DNA reads TGTGCCAGCAGCGTAGGGTCTAGCTCCTACGAGCAGTACTTC. Translated, it gives CASSVGSSSYEQYF. This rearrangement joins TRBV9 to TRBJ2-7; D uncertain. CDR3 length: 14 amino acids. V lost 0 bases, J lost 0 bases, and 7 bases lay in between. Germline CDR1 and CDR2: SGDLS and YYNGEE. The full variable domain, in which reference TRBV9 and TRBJ2-7 provide the parts outside the CDR3, is DSGVTQTPKHLITATGQRVTLRCSPRSGDLSVYWYQQSLDQGLQFLIQYYNGEERAKGNILERFSAQQFPDLHSELNLSSLELGDSALYFCASSVGSSSYEQYFGPGTRLTVT.